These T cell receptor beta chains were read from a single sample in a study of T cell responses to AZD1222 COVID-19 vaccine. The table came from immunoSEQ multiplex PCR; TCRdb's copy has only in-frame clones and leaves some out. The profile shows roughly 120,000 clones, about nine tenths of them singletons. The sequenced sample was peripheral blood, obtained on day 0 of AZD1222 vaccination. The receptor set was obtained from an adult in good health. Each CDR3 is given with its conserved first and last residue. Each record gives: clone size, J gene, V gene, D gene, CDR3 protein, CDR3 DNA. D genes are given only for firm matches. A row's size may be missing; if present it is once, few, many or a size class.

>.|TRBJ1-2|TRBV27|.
CASSLTTRGVNYGYTF
TGTGCCAGCAGTCTGACAACCCGGGGGGTTAACTATGGCTACACCTTC
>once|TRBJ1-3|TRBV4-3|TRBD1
CASSHPTGGSGNTIYF
TGCGCCAGCAGCCACCCAACAGGGGGCTCTGGAAACACCATATATTTT
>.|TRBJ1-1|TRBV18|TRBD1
CASSPNLGTGGSTEAFF
TGTGCCAGCTCACCAAATTTAGGGACAGGGGGCAGTACTGAAGCTTTCTTT
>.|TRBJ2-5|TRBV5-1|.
CASSRGRDYRETQYF
TGCGCCAGCAGCCGCGGGCGGGATTACAGAGAGACCCAGTACTTC
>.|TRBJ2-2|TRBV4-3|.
CASSQVGVTSNTGELFF
TGCGCCAGCAGCCAAGTAGGGGTTACCTCGAACACCGGGGAGCTGTTTTTT
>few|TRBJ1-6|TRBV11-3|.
CASSLIDSSYSPLHF
TGTGCCAGCAGCTTAATCGACTCTTCTTATTCACCCCTCCACTTT
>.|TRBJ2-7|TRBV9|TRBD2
CASSVGERGAYEQYF
TGTGCCAGCAGCGTAGGCGAGCGGGGAGCCTACGAGCAGTACTTC
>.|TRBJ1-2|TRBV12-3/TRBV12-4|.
CASSFNSDGYTF
TGTGCCAGCAGTTTTAATTCGGATGGCTACACCTTC
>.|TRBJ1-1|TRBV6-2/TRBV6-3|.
CASSYSGRGTEAFF
TGTGCCAGCAGTTACTCTGGCAGGGGCACTGAAGCTTTCTTT
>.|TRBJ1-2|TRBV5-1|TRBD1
CASSLDRVDYGYTF
TGCGCCAGCAGCCTCGACAGGGTCGACTATGGCTACACCTTC
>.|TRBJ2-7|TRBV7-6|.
CASSSTPYEQYF
TGTGCCAGCAGCTCCACCCCCTACGAGCAGTACTTC
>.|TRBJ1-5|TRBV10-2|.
CASSELGQLQSQHF
TGCGCCAGCAGTGAGTTAGGACAGCTCCAGTCCCAGCATTTT
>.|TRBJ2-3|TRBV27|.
CASSLGVGADTQYF
TGTGCCAGCAGTTTAGGTGTAGGCGCGGATACGCAGTATTTT
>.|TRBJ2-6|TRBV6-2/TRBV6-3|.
CASSYSGSGANVLTF
TGTGCCAGCAGTTACTCGGGTTCTGGGGCCAACGTCCTGACTTTC
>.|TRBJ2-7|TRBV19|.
CASSWKGPYEQYF
TGTGCCAGTAGCTGGAAGGGGCCCTACGAGCAGTACTTC
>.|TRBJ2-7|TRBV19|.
CASSHWRQVGYEQYF
TGTGCCAGTAGTCACTGGAGGCAGGTCGGCTACGAGCAGTACTTC
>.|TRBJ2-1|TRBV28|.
CASSTPPTDEQFF
TGTGCCAGCAGTACCCCCCCAACAGATGAGCAGTTCTTC
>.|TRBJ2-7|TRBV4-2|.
CASSQATNSLYEQYF
TGTGCCAGCAGCCAGGCGACTAACTCCCTTTACGAGCAGTACTTC
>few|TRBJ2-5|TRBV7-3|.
CASSLTPGYQETQYF
TGTGCCAGCAGCTTAACCCCAGGGTACCAAGAGACCCAGTACTTC
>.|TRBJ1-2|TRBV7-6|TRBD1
CASSPGTAYGYTF
TGTGCCAGCAGCCCCGGGACAGCCTATGGCTACACCTTC
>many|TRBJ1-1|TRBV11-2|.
CASSLETGTEAFF
TGTGCCAGCAGCTTAGAGACCGGCACTGAAGCTTTCTTT
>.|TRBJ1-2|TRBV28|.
CASSLGGSNYGYTF
TGTGCCAGCAGTTTAGGGGGCTCTAACTATGGCTACACCTTC
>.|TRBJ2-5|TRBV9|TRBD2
CASSVGTRGGSSQETQYF
TGTGCCAGCAGCGTCGGGACTCGCGGCGGGAGTTCCCAAGAGACCCAGTACTTC
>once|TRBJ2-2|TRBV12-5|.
CASGFEVKTAANTGELFF
TGTGCTAGTGGTTTTGAGGTGAAAACGGCCGCGAACACCGGGGAGCTGTTTTTT
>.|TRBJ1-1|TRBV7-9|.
CASSLGVRAGPEAFF
TGTGCCAGCAGCTTAGGGGTTCGGGCAGGACCTGAAGCTTTCTTT
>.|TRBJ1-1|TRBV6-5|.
CASSYERAQEAFF
TGTGCCAGCAGTTACGAGCGGGCCCAGGAAGCTTTCTTT
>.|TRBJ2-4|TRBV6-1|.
CASSENPDTKNIQYF
TGTGCCAGCAGTGAAAATCCGGATACCAAAAACATTCAGTACTTC
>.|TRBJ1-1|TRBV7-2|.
CASSLGSTNTEAFF
TGTGCCAGCAGCTTAGGCTCCACGAACACTGAAGCTTTCTTT
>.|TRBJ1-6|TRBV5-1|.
CASSLTTVASYNSPLHF
TGCGCCAGCAGCTTGACGACGGTGGCCTCCTATAATTCACCCCTCCACTTT
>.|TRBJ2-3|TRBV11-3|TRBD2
CASSLGLAGETRDTQYF
TGTGCCAGCAGCTTAGGGCTAGCGGGTGAAACACGTGATACGCAGTATTTT
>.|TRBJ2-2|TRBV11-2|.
CASSFSRANTGELFF
TGTGCCAGCAGCTTCAGCAGGGCGAACACCGGGGAGCTGTTTTTT
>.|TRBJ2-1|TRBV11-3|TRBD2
CASSWEPGLAVGDNEQFF
TGTGCCAGCAGCTGGGAACCGGGACTAGCGGTCGGAGACAATGAGCAGTTCTTC
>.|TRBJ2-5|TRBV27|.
CASSWTDEQETQYF
TGTGCCAGCAGCTGGACAGACGAGCAAGAGACCCAGTACTTC
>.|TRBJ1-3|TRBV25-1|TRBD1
CASSGDRLFSGNTIYF
TGTGCCAGCAGTGGGGACAGGCTTTTCTCTGGAAACACCATATATTTT
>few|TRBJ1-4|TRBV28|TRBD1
CASGQGGKLFF
TGTGCCAGTGGACAGGGGGGAAAACTGTTTTTT
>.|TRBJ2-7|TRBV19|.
CASTNSGGSSYEQYF
TGTGCCAGTACCAATTCAGGGGGGAGCTCCTACGAGCAGTACTTC
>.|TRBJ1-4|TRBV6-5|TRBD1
CASSYPGTGGHEKLFF
TGTGCCAGCAGTTACCCCGGGACAGGGGGCCATGAAAAACTGTTTTTT
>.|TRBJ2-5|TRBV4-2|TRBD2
CASSPGSGGPYEETQYF
TGTGCCAGCAGCCCGGGATCGGGAGGGCCTTACGAAGAGACCCAGTACTTC
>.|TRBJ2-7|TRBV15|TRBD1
CATSRTGQGVYEQYF
TGTGCCACCAGCAGGACGGGACAGGGAGTCTACGAGCAGTACTTC
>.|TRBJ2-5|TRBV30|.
CAWSVSGAETQYF
TGTGCCTGGAGTGTCTCGGGGGCGGAGACCCAGTACTTC
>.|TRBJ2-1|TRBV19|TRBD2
CASQETGGRNEQFF
TGTGCCAGTCAAGAAACGGGGGGTCGCAATGAGCAGTTCTTC
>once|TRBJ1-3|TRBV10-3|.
CAISLTGTGNTIYF
TGTGCCATCAGTCTAACTGGGACTGGAAACACCATATATTTT
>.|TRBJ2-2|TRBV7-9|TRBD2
CASSPPSGSGTGELFF
TGTGCCAGCAGCCCGCCTAGCGGGAGCGGTACCGGGGAGCTGTTTTTT
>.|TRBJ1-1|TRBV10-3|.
CAIGLGVNTEAFF
TGTGCCATCGGCTTAGGGGTGAACACTGAAGCTTTCTTT
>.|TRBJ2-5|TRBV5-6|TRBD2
CASSLQFRGTSGAETQYF
TGTGCCAGCAGCTTACAATTTCGCGGGACTAGTGGCGCGGAGACCCAGTACTTC
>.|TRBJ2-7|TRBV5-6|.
CASSLTLSREQYF
TGTGCCAGCAGCTTGACCCTCTCGAGGGAGCAGTACTTC
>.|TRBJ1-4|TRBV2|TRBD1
CASRPSGGSGEKLFF
TGTGCCAGCAGACCCTCAGGGGGCTCGGGTGAAAAACTGTTTTTT
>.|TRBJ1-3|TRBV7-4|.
CASSCAPGTLVGTIYF
TGTGCCAGCAGCTGCGCACCAGGGACGTTGGTGGGCACCATATATTTT
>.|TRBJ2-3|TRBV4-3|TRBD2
CASSQDGGTPLRTDTQYF
TGCGCCAGCAGCCAAGACGGGGGGACCCCCCTACGCACAGATACGCAGTATTTT
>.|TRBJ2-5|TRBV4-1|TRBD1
CASSQGQLETQYF
TGCGCCAGCAGCCAGGGACAGCTGGAGACCCAGTACTTC
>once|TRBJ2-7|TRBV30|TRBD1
CALSRDRGSYEQYF
TGTGCCTTGTCCCGGGACAGGGGGTCCTACGAGCAGTACTTC
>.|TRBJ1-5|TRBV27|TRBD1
CASSPTGGGNQPQHF
TGTGCCAGCAGTCCGACAGGGGGGGGCAATCAGCCCCAGCATTTT
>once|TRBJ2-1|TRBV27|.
CASSFNNEQFF
TGTGCCAGCAGTTTCAACAATGAGCAGTTCTTC
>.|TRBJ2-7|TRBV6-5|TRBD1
CASSPDRRSSYEQYF
TGTGCCAGCAGTCCGGACAGGAGAAGCTCCTACGAGCAGTACTTC
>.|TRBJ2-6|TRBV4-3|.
CASSQESRGANGANVLTF
TGCGCCAGCAGCCAAGAAAGCCGGGGGGCGAATGGGGCCAACGTCCTGACTTTC
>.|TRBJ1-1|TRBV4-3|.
CASSLDTMNTEAFF
TGCGCCAGCAGCCTAGATACGATGAACACTGAAGCTTTCTTT
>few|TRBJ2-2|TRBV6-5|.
CASRSVGRRVGELFF
TGTGCCAGCAGAAGTGTGGGCAGGCGGGTGGGGGAGCTGTTTTTT
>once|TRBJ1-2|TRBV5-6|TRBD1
CASSPGQGVRYGYTF
TGTGCCAGCAGCCCTGGACAGGGGGTTAGGTATGGCTACACCTTC
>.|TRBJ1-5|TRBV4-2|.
CASRNTGTKSNQPQHF
TGTGCCAGCAGAAATACCGGGACCAAGAGCAATCAGCCCCAGCATTTT